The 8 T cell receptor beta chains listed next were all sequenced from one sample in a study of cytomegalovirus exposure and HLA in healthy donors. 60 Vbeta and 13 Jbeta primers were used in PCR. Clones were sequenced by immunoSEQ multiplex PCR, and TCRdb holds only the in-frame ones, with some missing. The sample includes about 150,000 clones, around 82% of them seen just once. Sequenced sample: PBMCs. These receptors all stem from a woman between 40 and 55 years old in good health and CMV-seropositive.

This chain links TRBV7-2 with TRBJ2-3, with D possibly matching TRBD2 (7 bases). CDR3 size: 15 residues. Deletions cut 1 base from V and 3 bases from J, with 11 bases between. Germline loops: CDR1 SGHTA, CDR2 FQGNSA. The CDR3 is CASSLGGGPTDTQYF. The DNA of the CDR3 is TGTGCCAGCAGCTTAGGGGGGGGGCCTACAGATACGCAGTATTTT.

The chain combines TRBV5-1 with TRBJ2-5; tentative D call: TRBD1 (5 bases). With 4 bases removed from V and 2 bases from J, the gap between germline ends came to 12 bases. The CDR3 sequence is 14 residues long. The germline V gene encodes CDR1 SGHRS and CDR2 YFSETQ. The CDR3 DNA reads TGCGCCAGCAGCCAAGGACACGCACAAGAGACCCAGTACTTC. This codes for CASSQGHAQETQYF.

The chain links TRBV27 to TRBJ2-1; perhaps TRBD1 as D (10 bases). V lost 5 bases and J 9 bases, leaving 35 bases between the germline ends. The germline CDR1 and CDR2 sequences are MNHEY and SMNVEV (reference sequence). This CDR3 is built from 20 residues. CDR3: CASSPPPDRGWLAGRFEQFF. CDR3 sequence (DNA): TGTGCCAGCAGTCCGCCCCCGGACAGGGGGTGGCTAGCGGGAAGGTTTGAGCAGTTCTTC.

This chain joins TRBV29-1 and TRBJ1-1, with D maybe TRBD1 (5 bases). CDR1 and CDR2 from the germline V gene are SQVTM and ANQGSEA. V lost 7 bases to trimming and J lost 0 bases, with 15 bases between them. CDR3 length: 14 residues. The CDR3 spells CSALDNLMNTEAFF. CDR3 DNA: TGCAGCGCCCTGGACAACCTAATGAACACTGAAGCTTTCTTT.

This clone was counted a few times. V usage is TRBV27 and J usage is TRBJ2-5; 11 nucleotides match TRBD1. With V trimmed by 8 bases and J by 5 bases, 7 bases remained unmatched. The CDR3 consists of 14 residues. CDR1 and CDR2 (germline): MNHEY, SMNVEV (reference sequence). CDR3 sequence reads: CASGLGTGGETQYF. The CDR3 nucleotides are TGTGCCAGCGGACTCGGGACAGGGGGGGAGACCCAGTACTTC.

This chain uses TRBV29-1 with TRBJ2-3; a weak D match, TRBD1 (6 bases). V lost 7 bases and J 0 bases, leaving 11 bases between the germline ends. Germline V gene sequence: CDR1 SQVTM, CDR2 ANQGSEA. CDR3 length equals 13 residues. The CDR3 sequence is CSAFTGSTDTQYF. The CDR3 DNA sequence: TGCAGCGCCTTCACAGGGAGCACAGATACGCAGTATTTT.

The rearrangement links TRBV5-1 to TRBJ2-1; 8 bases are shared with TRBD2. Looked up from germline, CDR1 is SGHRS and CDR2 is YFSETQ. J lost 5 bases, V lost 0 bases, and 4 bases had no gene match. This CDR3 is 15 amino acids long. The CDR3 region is CASSLGGRQDNEQFF. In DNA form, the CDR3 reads TGCGCCAGCAGCTTGGGCGGGAGGCAAGACAATGAGCAGTTCTTC.

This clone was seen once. In DNA form, the CDR3 reads TGTGCCAGCAGCTCCGCTAGCGGGAGTGGTGCGGGTGAGCAGTTCTTC. It codes for CASSSASGSGAGEQFF. The rearrangement links TRBV7-3 to TRBJ2-1, with 10 bases matching TRBD2. V shed 4 bases and J 9 bases; nucleotides not matched to a gene: 12. Germline V gives CDR1 SGHTA, CDR2 FQGTGA. The CDR3 sequence is 16 residues long.